This T cell receptor (beta chain) was recovered during a study of T cell responses to AZD1222 COVID-19 vaccine. Notes on the study in general: In all cases, repertoires were sampled only after the peak T cell response.

Assay: immunoSEQ multiplex PCR; the TCRdb copy retains only in-frame clones and omits some. The table has roughly 200,000 clones, about 86% seen once. About this clone itself: The target antigen is unknown.

Source: peripheral blood, taken on day 0 of AZD1222 vaccination. This receptor was obtained from an adult in good health.

The CDR3 DNA reads TGTGCCAGCAGTGCGGGACGGATGAACACTGAAGCTTTCTTT. This gives the protein CASSAGRMNTEAFF. The rearrangement joins TRBV27 to TRBJ1-1, with D maybe TRBD1 (5 bases). V shed 5 bases and J shed 0 bases, with 10 bases lying between them. The CDR3 sequence is 14 residues long. Germline CDR1 and CDR2: MNHEY and SMNVEV (reference sequence).